The subject of this entry is one TCR beta chain. The record originates from a study of cytomegalovirus exposure and HLA in healthy donors. Study at large: T cells numbering approximately 170 million yielded some 120 million unique TCR beta sequences in an earlier analysis.

60 Vbeta and 13 Jbeta primers were used in PCR. Libraries were prepared by immunoSEQ multiplex PCR; TCRdb keeps only in-frame clonotypes and omits some of them. The sample gives 150,000 to 200,000 clones, about 80% of which show up once; 2% to 2.5% is in the top ten. This TCR was recovered from a woman in her 30s in good health and CMV-seronegative. The specimen was PBMCs.

This chain's CDR3 is CASQRGGIRGTGELFF. CDR3 DNA sequence: TGTGCCAGCCAGCGAGGGGGCATTCGGGGTACCGGGGAGCTGTTTTTT. V usage is TRBV11-2 and J usage is TRBJ2-2; the match to TRBD1 covers 7 bases. The CDR3 sequence is 16 residues long. Looked up from germline, CDR1 is SGHAT and CDR2 is FQNNGV. Trimming cost V 8 bases and J 5 bases; bases outside gene matches: 14.